One T cell receptor (beta chain) is described in this entry. Its antigen is as yet unknown. This sample includes further DNA sequences coding for the same CDR3. These data come from a study of shared clonotypes between healthy human individuals. Study-level information: Researchers assigned three CD4 naive, three CD4 memory, two CD8 naive and one CD8 memory plate to each donor. Study-level points and caveats: Clonotype sharing among donors was thought likely to change with sequencing depth. Shared across a few donors were approximately 5% of the naive CD4 clonotypes. Rarefaction demonstrated incomplete sorted-subset sequencing despite large depth.

Only in-frame clones appear in the TCRdb table, and some are missing; sequencing was by immunoSEQ multiplex PCR. The table lists about a million clones, approximately 80% of them singletons, with about 1.5% in the top ten. The junction had 2 bases not matched to a gene; V was cut back by 4 bases and J by 4 bases. The CDR3 sequence is 13 residues long. Germline CDR1 is SGHRS and CDR2 is YFSETQ. V and J are TRBV5-1 and TRBJ2-7; 10 bases match TRBD1. Input material: memory CD4+ T cells sorted from blood. Described subset: CD45RA-negative fraction. The TCR originated in a young man in good health. CDR3 in amino acids: CASSMGQGYEQYF. The CDR3 DNA sequence: TGCGCCAGCAGCATGGGACAGGGGTACGAGCAGTACTTC.